One and the same sample provided the 21 T cell receptor beta chains below, sequenced in a study of molecular identifiers for immune sequencing clone quantification. One entry per CDR3 protein results from TCRdb running MiXCR on the PCR reads. The sample yields approximately 54,000 distinct CDR3 sequences, less than 25% seen once. The sample consisted of naive CD8+ T cells from blood, with Jurkat cell RNA spiked in. This sample's subset: FACS-sorted CD8+CD4-CCR7+CD45RA+ naive T cells. All receptors derive from a human donor in good health. Some libraries in this study had Jurkat cell RNA spiked in.

This clonotype was counted at least ten times. The chain uses TRBV6-2 or TRBV6-3 and TRBJ2-2; D remains unclear. The CDR3 loop spans 13 amino acids. The V end was cut by 7 bases, the J end by 5 bases, with 11 bases between. In germline, CDR1 is MNHEY, CDR2 SVGEGT. This chain's CDR3 is CASTLLETGELFF. CDR3 DNA: TGTGCCAGCACCCTGCTGGAGACCGGGGAGCTGTTTTTT.

The chain joins TRBV6-5 to TRBJ2-3, with 8 bases fitting TRBD2. This CDR3 region has 15 residues. V was clipped by 5 bases and J by 1 base; unmatched bases: 5. From germline, CDR1 is MNHEY and CDR2 SVGAGI. CDR3 sequence: CASSQKAGGTDTQYF. CDR3 bases: TGTGCCAGCAGTCAAAAAGCGGGGGGCACAGATACGCAGTATTTT.

This clonotype was picked up many times. This rearrangement joins TRBV6-5 to TRBJ1-3, with D perhaps TRBD1 (5 bases). The CDR3 runs to 14 residues. Germline lookup yields CDR1 MNHEY and CDR2 SVGAGI. V shed 6 bases and J shed 2 bases, with 11 bases lying between them. In nucleotides, the CDR3 is TGTGCCAGCAGCCCGACAGATCCTGGAAACACCATATATTTT. Translated: CASSPTDPGNTIYF.

The CDR3 region is CASSPGTSGRNAEQYF. Written as DNA, the CDR3 is TGCGCCAGCAGCCCGGGGACTAGCGGGAGGAACGCCGAGCAGTACTTC. The chain uses TRBV4-3 and TRBJ2-7, with 15 bases lining up with TRBD2. Per germline, CDR1 LGHNA and CDR2 YSLEER. V shed 4 bases and J 6 bases; nucleotides not matched to a gene: 7. There are 16 residues in the CDR3.

This clonotype was counted at least ten times. J is TRBJ2-7 and V is TRBV20-1; unclear D gene. The CDR3 consists of 12 residues. Germline-derived CDR1 and CDR2 are DFQATT and SNEGSKA (reference sequence). The V gene lost 3 bases and the J gene lost 6 bases, with 12 bases spanning the gap. DNA of the CDR3: TGCAGTGCTAGCCTAGGTACCCGCGAGCAGTACTTC. It encodes CSASLGTREQYF.

This rearrangement joins TRBV4-3 to TRBJ1-5, with 7 bases aligning to TRBD1. Germline-derived CDR1 and CDR2 are LGHNA and YSLEER. The CDR3 contains 15 residues. V was clipped by 4 bases and J by 6 bases; unmatched bases: 9. DNA of the CDR3: TGCGCCAGCAGCCGAGACAGGGCTAGTATTCAGCCCCAGCATTTT. Amino acid sequence: CASSRDRASIQPQHF.

This clonotype was seen more than once but under ten times. Written as DNA, the CDR3 is TGTGCCAGCAGTTTGTCGGGGGAAAATAGCAATCAGCCCCAGCATTTT. The encoded protein is CASSLSGENSNQPQHF. The chain has TRBV6-2 or TRBV6-3 and TRBJ1-5; D is perhaps TRBD1 (5 bases). V was clipped by 4 bases and J by 0 bases, with 13 bases between them. The CDR3 contains 16 residues. CDR1 MNHEY and CDR2 SVGEGT come from the germline V gene.

Many counts were recorded for this clonotype. CDR3 bases: TGTGCCAGCAGTTACTCGACAGGGGTGGACGAGCAGTACTTC. Amino acid sequence: CASSYSTGVDEQYF. The chain combines TRBV6-6 with TRBJ2-7; 8 bases map to TRBD1. Germline CDR1 and CDR2: MNHNY and SVGAGI (reference sequence). The CDR3 contains 14 residues. Trimming removed 0 bases from V and 5 bases from J; junction bases left unmatched: 3.

This clonotype was seen only a few times. A read error is possible here, since a much larger clone lies one base away. This chain joins TRBV29-1 and TRBJ1-1; D is undetermined. The germline gives CDR1 SQVTM, CDR2 ANQGSEA. V lost 8 bases and J lost 0, with 10 bases in between. The CDR3 is 12 amino acids. The CDR3, as DNA: TGCAGCATAATTTCATTGAACACTGAAGCTTTCTTT. It translates to CSIISLNTEAFF.

This clonotype was found a few times. Being one base from a much bigger clone, this may be a read error. The chain is built from TRBV3-1 and TRBJ2-2; 7 bases are shared with TRBD2. V lost 7 bases and J lost 4; bases outside the gene matches: 0. Germline values: CDR1 LGHDT, CDR2 YNNKEL (reference sequence). CDR3 length: 12 amino acids. CDR3 protein: CASTGGTGELFF. CDR3 DNA: TGTGCCAGCACGGGGGGCACCGGGGAGCTGTTTTTT. Drawing the rest from reference TRBV3-1 and TRBJ2-2, the complete variable domain is DTAVSQTPKYLVTQMGNDKSIKCEQNLGHDTMYWYKQDSKKFLKIMFSYNNKELIINETVPNRFSPKSPDKAHLNLHINSLELGDSAVYFCASTGGTGELFFGEGSRLTVL.

Many counts were recorded for this clonotype. The CDR3 sequence is CASSRATEMNTEAFF. DNA of the CDR3: TGTGCCAGCAGTAGGGCGACAGAGATGAACACTGAAGCTTTCTTT. The chain couples TRBV6-2 or TRBV6-3 to TRBJ1-1; a possible D gene is TRBD1 (5 bases). The CDR3 covers 15 residues. V was pared by 5 bases and J by 0 bases, with 13 bases between. Germline CDR1 and CDR2: MNHEY and SVGEGT.

At least ten counts were recorded for this clonotype. This chain connects TRBV7-9 to TRBJ2-5; the D is unclear. V lost 1 base and J 1 base, leaving 16 bases between the germline ends. CDR3 length: 17 residues. CDR1 SEHNR and CDR2 FQNEAQ come from the germline V gene (reference sequence). CDR3 region: CASSLGSVEALQETQYF. The CDR3 DNA sequence: TGTGCCAGCAGCTTAGGCAGCGTGGAAGCCCTCCAAGAGACCCAGTACTTC.

As concerns this clonotype: The junction shows a germline mismatch at one end, possibly a read error. This chain connects TRBV27 to TRBJ1-1; 10 bases are a match to TRBD1. Germline CDR1 reads MNHEY; CDR2 reads SMNVEV (reference sequence). CDR3 length equals 15 residues. Written as DNA, the CDR3 is TGTGCCAGCAGTTTAATGGACAGGGGGTATACTGAAGCTATCTTT. Its translation is CASSLMDRGYTEAIF.

In the case of this clonotype: A much larger clone differs by one base, so this may be a read error. Given the absence of the conserved phenylalanine or tryptophan at the CDR3 end, a read error is likely. The V gene is TRBV6-6, the J gene TRBJ2-7; D is uncertain. Germline V gives CDR1 MNHNY, CDR2 SVGAGI (reference sequence). There are 15 residues in the CDR3. Trimming shortened V by 7 bases and J by 2 bases, and 18 bases separated the two germline ends. The chain's CDR3 is CASILSPASTYEQYL. CDR3 nucleotide sequence: TGTGCCAGCATTTTGAGTCCAGCGTCCACCTACGAGCAGTACCTC.

This clonotype was detected ten times or more. The V call is TRBV6-2 or TRBV6-3, the J call TRBJ2-1; 11 bases line up with TRBD2. CDR1 is MNHEY and CDR2 is SVGEGT in the germline V gene. J lost 10 bases, V lost 6 bases, and 5 bases had no gene match. The CDR3 is 13 residues long. In DNA form, the CDR3 reads TGTGCCAGCAGCTTAGCGGGGGGGCCAGAGCAGTTCTTC. Protein sequence: CASSLAGGPEQFF.

Comment on this clonotype: A much larger clonotype is one base distant, so this may be a read error. V is TRBV14 and J is TRBJ2-7; perhaps D is TRBD1 or TRBD2 (6 bases each). The CDR3 runs 14 residues. V was shortened by 4 bases and J by 4 bases, with 14 bases between the two germline ends. Germline CDR1 reads SGHDN; CDR2 reads FVKESK. Written as DNA, the CDR3 is TGTGCCAGCAGCCTGGGACGGGGGCTGTACGAGCAGTACTTC. This codes for CASSLGRGLYEQYF.

As for this clonotype: A much bigger clone sits one base away, suggesting this may be a read error. The chain carries TRBV6-5 and TRBJ1-1; 11 nucleotides line up with TRBD1. CDR3 size: 14 residues. The germline V gene encodes CDR1 MNHEY and CDR2 SVGAGI. The CDR3 bases are TGTGCCAGCGGCTGGGACAGGGGGAACACTGAAGCTCTCTTT. This codes for CASGWDRGNTEALF.

This clonotype was seen ten or more times. The V gene is TRBV14, the J gene TRBJ2-6; D remains unclear. The CDR3 has 19 residues. CDR1 and CDR2 from the germline V gene are SGHDN and FVKESK. Trimming left V 1 base short and J 0 bases short, with 16 bases between. CDR3 DNA: TGTGCCAGCAGCCAAGTGGGCGGAGTTCCTCCCTCTGGGGCCAACGTCCTGACTTTC. Encoded protein: CASSQVGGVPPSGANVLTF. The entire variable domain, with the rest obtained from reference TRBV14 and TRBJ2-6, is as follows: EAGVTQFPSHSVIEKGQTVTLRCDPISGHDNLYWYRRVMGKEIKFLLHFVKESKQDESGMPNNRFLAERTGGTYSTLKVQPAELEDSGVYFCASSQVGGVPPSGANVLTFGAGSRLTVL.

With respect to this clonotype: Just one base apart from a much larger clone, this may be a read error. The V gene is TRBV28, the J gene TRBJ1-2; 7 bases fit TRBD1. This CDR3 is built from 13 residues. Germline values: CDR1 MDHEN, CDR2 SYDVKM. Trimming removed 5 bases from V and 8 bases from J; junction bases left unmatched: 8. CDR3 nucleotides: TGTGCCAGCAGTATAGAGGGGGCTGGAGGCTACACCTTC. Its translation is CASSIEGAGGYTF.

In this sample, this clonotype turned up many times. The chain employs TRBV19 and TRBJ2-7, with a possible D match to TRBD1 (6 bases). Germline V CDR1 and CDR2: LNHDA, SQIVND (reference sequence). The ends were cut back, 5 bases at V and 3 bases at J, with 11 bases in the middle. The CDR3 has 13 amino acids. The CDR3 here is CASSPQDSYEQYF. For the CDR3, the DNA is TGTGCCAGTAGTCCACAGGACAGCTACGAGCAGTACTTC.

This chain uses TRBV23-1 with TRBJ2-7, with no clear D. TRBV23-1 is annotated as an ORF whose role is uncertain. V was trimmed by 3 bases and J by 2 bases, leaving 14 bases between them. The CDR3 has 15 amino acids. Here the CDR3 DNA reads TGCGCCAGCAGTCAGGGAATTGGGATCCCCTACGAGCAGTACTTC. This codes for CASSQGIGIPYEQYF.